Sequencing of this TCR beta chain was carried out in a study of naive and memory T cell subsets. Ligated cDNA underwent four rounds of PCR with nested alpha and beta constant region primers and SP2. Reverse transcription of blood and skin TCR RNA was primed at alpha and beta constant regions. TCRdb itself ran the 5' RACE reads through MiXCR, one entry per CDR3 protein. The sample lists roughly 48,000 distinct CDR3 sequences, 4% to 5% seen once, with around 0.84% in the top ten. This clonotype was observed at least ten times. After removal of 8 bases from V and 7 bases from J, the junction contained 10 bases not matched to a gene. The CDR3 length is 14 residues. Looked up from germline, CDR1 is MNHEY and CDR2 is SVGEGT. An oligonucleotide containing a UMI was ligated to the 3' end of TCR cDNA. RNA was extracted from roughly 2.5 ml of whole blood of healthy adults. Cells were not sorted; total RNA input targeted roughly 1 to 1000 ng.

The receptor was derived from a female donor in good health. The chain has TRBV6-2 or TRBV6-3 and TRBJ1-1, with 10 bases matching TRBD1. The CDR3 loop is CASLTGGRENEAFF. The DNA of the CDR3 is TGTGCCAGCCTGACAGGGGGCAGAGAGAATGAAGCTTTCTTT.